The 15 T cell receptor beta chains below all came from one sample that was sequenced in a study of blood T cell repertoires in COVID-19. The repertoire was sequenced with immunoSEQ multiplex PCR; TCRdb's copy has only in-frame clones and lacks some. The sample has some 20,000 clones, more than 70% seen once. Sequences were obtained from peripheral blood. The receptors stem from a man in his forties or fifties with active COVID-19.

J is TRBJ2-7 and V is TRBV6-6; D is unresolved. V dropped 7 bases and J dropped 2 bases, with 12 bases sitting between them. Germline lookup yields CDR1 MNHNY and CDR2 SVGAGI (reference sequence). The CDR3 consists of 13 residues. CDR3: CASTPVVAYEQYF. The DNA of the CDR3 is TGTGCCAGCACCCCCGTAGTGGCCTACGAGCAGTACTTC.

In this sample, this clone turned up once. This rearrangement joins TRBV27 to TRBJ1-3, with D unclear. The CDR3 has 13 amino acids. V dropped 5 bases and J dropped 2 bases, with 7 bases sitting between them. Germline CDR1 and CDR2: MNHEY and SMNVEV (reference sequence). The CDR3 reads CASSRQAGNTIYF. The CDR3 coding sequence is TGTGCCAGCAGTAGGCAGGCTGGAAACACCATATATTTT.

This chain joins TRBV30 and TRBJ1-3, with TRBD1 matching over 12 bases. The CDR3 extends over 17 amino acids. With 0 bases clipped from V and 1 base from J, the junction kept 4 bases outside the gene matches. Germline CDR1 GTSNPN, CDR2 SVGIG (reference sequence). This CDR3 reads CAWSVRGQGASGNTIYF. The CDR3, as DNA: TGTGCCTGGAGTGTACGGGGACAGGGGGCTTCTGGAAACACCATATATTTT.

The sample holds one count of this clone. The chain links TRBV12-5 to TRBJ2-1, with 8 bases that match TRBD2. The V and J ends lost 5 bases and 3 bases, in that order; junction bases with no gene match: 6. Germline CDR1 reads LGHNT; CDR2 reads FRNRAP. The CDR3 is 15 amino acids. The CDR3 reads CASGLIAGGYNEQFF. The CDR3 DNA reads as TGTGCTAGTGGTCTCATTGCGGGAGGCTACAATGAGCAGTTCTTC.

The CDR3 is CASRPSFKEASSYNEQFF. As DNA, the CDR3 is TGTGCCAGCCGACCCTCCTTTAAGGAGGCTAGCTCCTACAATGAGCAGTTCTTC. The J gene is TRBJ2-1, the V gene TRBV27, with a weak D call TRBD2 (5 bases). CDR1 and CDR2 (germline): MNHEY, SMNVEV (reference sequence). V dropped 8 bases and J dropped 0 bases, with 23 bases sitting between them. The CDR3 extends over 18 amino acids.

The genes are TRBV3-1 (or the pseudogene TRBV3-2) and TRBJ1-1, with 11 nucleotides matching TRBD1. J lost 10 bases, V lost 5 bases, and 15 bases had no gene match. The germline V gene encodes CDR1 LGHDT and CDR2 YNNKEL (reference sequence). This CDR3 has 16 amino acids. CDR3 nucleotide sequence: TGTGCCAGCAGCACCGACCCCTATGGACAGGGGGCTGGAGCTTTCTTT. Translating gives CASSTDPYGQGAGAFF.

The chain joins TRBV5-4 to TRBJ2-1; 7 nucleotides agree with TRBD2. In germline, CDR1 is SGHNT, CDR2 YYREEE (reference sequence). The CDR3 is made up of 16 amino acids. Trimming took 0 bases from V and 4 from J; bases not matched to a gene: 7. CDR3 sequence: CASSLDSGGLYNEQFF. As DNA, the CDR3 is TGTGCCAGCAGCTTGGATTCGGGAGGCCTTTACAATGAGCAGTTCTTC.

This chain joins TRBV2 and TRBJ2-1; perhaps TRBD2 as D (6 bases). Per the germline V gene, CDR1 is SNHLY and CDR2 is FYNNEI. Between the trimmed V and J ends, which lost 0 bases and 0 bases, there was a span of 12 bases. This CDR3 contains 17 residues. The CDR3 nucleotides read TGTGCCAGCAGTGAAGCGCTCTCCGGGAGCTCCTACAATGAGCAGTTCTTC. Protein product: CASSEALSGSSYNEQFF.

The V gene is TRBV10-1, the J gene TRBJ2-2; no clear D. The CDR3 has 12 residues. Trimming removed 5 bases at V and 8 bases at J, with 9 bases between. Germline loops: CDR1 WNHNN, CDR2 SYGVQD (reference sequence). CDR3 amino acids: CASSIVQGELFF. In DNA, the CDR3 is TGCGCCAGCAGTATCGTTCAGGGGGAGCTGTTTTTT.

The chain uses TRBV5-1 and TRBJ1-1; no reliable D call. Germline V CDR1 and CDR2: SGHRS, YFSETQ. The length of the CDR3 is 14 residues. Trimming took 4 bases from V and 5 from J, leaving 15 bases between them. In nucleotides, the CDR3 is TGCGCCAGCAGCCCAACACTAGGAGGTACTGAAGCTTTCTTT. It yields the protein CASSPTLGGTEAFF.

The chain has TRBV5-1 and TRBJ2-1; TRBD1 is a possible D gene (5 bases). The CDR3 has 19 amino acids. Deletions cut 0 bases from V and 4 bases from J, with 23 bases between. From germline, CDR1 is SGHRS and CDR2 YFSETQ. The CDR3: CASSLVRWDGHRSYNEQFF. CDR3 coding DNA: TGCGCCAGCAGCTTGGTCCGGTGGGATGGACATCGGTCGTACAATGAGCAGTTCTTC.

The rearrangement links TRBV7-2 to TRBJ2-7, with TRBD2 matching 7 bases. Trimming at V came to 5 bases and at J to 3 bases, leaving 4 bases not matched to a gene. Germline V gene data show CDR1 as SGHTA and CDR2 as FQGNSA. The CDR3 totals 13 residues. DNA of the CDR3: TGTGCCAGCAGCCTCGAGCGGGACTACGAGCAGTACTTC. Its protein product is CASSLERDYEQYF.

This clone was observed a single time. The chain employs TRBV9 and TRBJ2-1; no clear D gene. The CDR3 covers 14 residues. Trimming left V 5 bases short and J 8 bases short, with 17 bases between. Per the germline V gene, CDR1 is SGDLS and CDR2 is YYNGEE. The CDR3: CASSRLLSSDEQFF. In DNA, the CDR3 is TGTGCCAGCAGTCGTTTACTATCCTCGGATGAGCAGTTCTTC.

This clone has just one count. The chain combines TRBV21-1 with TRBJ2-6; TRBD2 is the table's D call, not checked against the DNA. TRBV21-1 corresponds to a pseudogene. The CDR3 is 15 residues long. CDR3 amino acids: CASSIGASGANVLTF. DNA of the CDR3: TGTGCCAGCAGCATTGGAGCCTCTGGGGCCAACGTCCTGACTTTC.

V usage is TRBV9 and J usage is TRBJ2-3; 8 bases fit TRBD1. Per the germline V gene, CDR1 is SGDLS and CDR2 is YYNGEE. Germline trimming cut 2 bases from V and 2 bases from J; bases unmatched to any gene: 4. This CDR3 comprises 15 residues. CDR3 in amino acids: CASSVGQGPTDTQYF. In DNA form, the CDR3 reads TGTGCCAGCAGCGTCGGACAGGGACCCACAGATACGCAGTATTTT.